These 30 T cell receptor beta chains were all obtained from the same sample, sequenced in a study of OX40 agonist ivuxolimab in advanced cancers. Only in-frame clones appear in the TCRdb table, and some are missing; sequencing was by immunoSEQ multiplex PCR. The sample yields tens of thousands of clones, over 75% seen once. The source material was CD4+ or CD8+ T cells sorted from blood, sampled in a trial of the OX40 agonist ivuxolimab. These receptors all come from an adult with an advanced solid tumor such as melanoma, head and neck, liver or kidney cancer.

This chain joins TRBV5-4 and TRBJ1-1; no clear D. The CDR3 spans 12 residues. Germline CDR1 SGHNT, CDR2 YYREEE (reference sequence). V lost 0 bases to trimming and J lost 0 bases, with 0 bases between them. Written as DNA, the CDR3 is TGTGCCAGCAGCTTGGTGAACACTGAAGCTTTCTTT. It is translated as CASSLVNTEAFF.

This clone was seen more than once but under ten times. Its ends do not fully match the called genes, so a read error is possible. The V call is TRBV7-7, the J call TRBJ2-2, with 7 bases that match TRBD1. The length of the CDR3 is 13 residues. The germline gives CDR1 SSHAT, CDR2 FNYEAQ (reference sequence). CDR3 residues: CASSPTGAGELFF. The CDR3, as DNA: TGTGCTAGCAGCCCAACAGGGGCCGGGGAGCTGTTTTTT.

V gene TRBV28 combines with J gene TRBJ2-3; 12 bases are a match to TRBD1. CDR3 length equals 15 residues. The J segment lost 5 bases and the V segment lost 6 bases, leaving 6 bases of the junction unmatched. Germline V CDR1 and CDR2: MDHEN, SYDVKM. The CDR3 coding sequence is TGTGCCAGCAGGAGGTGGGACAGGGGGCAAGATACGCAGTATTTT. Translated: CASRRWDRGQDTQYF.

The rearrangement joins TRBV30 to TRBJ1-6; D not resolved. Germline assignment: CDR1 GTSNPN and CDR2 SVGIG (reference sequence). V was pared by 4 bases and J by 7 bases, with 11 bases between. The CDR3 length is 13 residues. The chain's CDR3 is CAWKTDQNSPLHF. CDR3 sequence (DNA): TGTGCCTGGAAGACTGATCAGAATTCACCCCTCCACTTT.

The chain carries TRBV10-2 and TRBJ1-1; D perhaps matches TRBD1 (5 bases). The V end was cut by 3 bases, the J end by 8 bases, with 10 bases between. The CDR3 loop spans 12 amino acids. Germline loops: CDR1 WSHSY, CDR2 SAAADI. Here the CDR3 reads CASSDLGQEAFF. For the CDR3, the DNA is TGCGCCAGCAGTGACTTGGGGCAAGAAGCTTTCTTT.

The V call is TRBV27, the J call TRBJ2-2; tentative D call: TRBD2 (6 bases). CDR1 MNHEY and CDR2 SMNVEV come from the germline V gene (reference sequence). This CDR3 region has 14 residues. The germline V and J ends were trimmed by 5 bases and 1 base, with 8 bases remaining between them. CDR3 loop: CASSPGGNTGELFF. The CDR3 DNA follows: TGTGCCAGCAGTCCCGGGGGGAACACCGGGGAGCTGTTTTTT.

V usage is TRBV9 and J usage is TRBJ2-7; the match to TRBD1 covers 9 bases. Germline V gene lookup returns CDR1 SGDLS and CDR2 YYNGEE. This CDR3 comprises 15 residues. With V trimmed by 4 bases and J by 0 bases, 5 bases remained unmatched. The CDR3 DNA reads as TGTGCCAGCAGCCCGCGACAGGGGGACTCCTACGAGCAGTACTTC. Encoded protein: CASSPRQGDSYEQYF.

This chain connects TRBV5-1 to TRBJ2-1; 9 nucleotides align to TRBD2. Germline CDR1 reads SGHRS; CDR2 reads YFSETQ. The CDR3 is 15 amino acids. V shed 4 bases and J 5 bases; nucleotides not matched to a gene: 7. DNA of the CDR3: TGCGCCAGCAGCCTAGCGGGGCGCTCGGACAATGAGCAGTTCTTC. It codes for CASSLAGRSDNEQFF.

This chain connects TRBV7-9 to TRBJ1-3, with D maybe TRBD1 (6 bases). Germline V gene data show CDR1 as SEHNR and CDR2 as FQNEAQ (reference sequence). Trimming shortened V by 4 bases and J by 8 bases, and 21 bases separated the two germline ends. The CDR3 has 16 residues. The chain's CDR3 is CASSSYRDTLWDTIYF. CDR3 in DNA: TGTGCCAGCAGCTCATACCGGGACACCCTCTGGGACACCATATATTTT.

The gene calls are TRBV5-1 and TRBJ2-2; a weak D match, TRBD2 (6 bases). V was cut by 4 bases and J by 4 bases, with 11 bases left in between. This CDR3 spans 14 amino acids. The germline V gene has CDR1 SGHRS and CDR2 YFSETQ. For the CDR3, the DNA is TGCGCCAGCAGCCCGGCCGGGGGCACCGGGGAGCTGTTTTTT. Protein: CASSPAGGTGELFF.

The chain uses TRBV2 and TRBJ2-4; D ambiguous. CDR3 length: 13 amino acids. Trimming shortened V by 4 bases and J by 6 bases, and 10 bases separated the two germline ends. CDR1 SNHLY and CDR2 FYNNEI come from the germline V gene. The CDR3 DNA is TGTGCCAGCAGTGTAGCCCGGCGAAACATTCAGTACTTC. It translates to CASSVARRNIQYF.

In its sample, this clone was seen a few times. The chain recombines TRBV12-2 with TRBJ2-5. TRBV12-2 is marked as a pseudogene. This CDR3 region has 12 residues. The CDR3 protein is CASQPGSQTQYF. The CDR3 coding sequence is TGTGCAAGTCAACCCGGCAGTCAGACCCAGTACTTC.

The chain joins TRBV6-4 to TRBJ2-1; 11 bases line up with TRBD2. The germline CDR1 and CDR2 sequences are MRHNA and SNTAGT. V lost 3 bases and J lost 4; bases outside the gene matches: 5. CDR3 length: 16 residues. In nucleotides, the CDR3 is TGTGCCAGCAGTGAACGACTAGCGGGACCTTACAATGAGCAGTTCTTC. Residues: CASSERLAGPYNEQFF.

The chain combines TRBV5-6 with TRBJ2-5; possibly TRBD2 for D (5 bases). The CDR3 is 16 amino acids. Germline CDR1 reads SGHDT; CDR2 reads YYEEEE. Trimming shortened V by 4 bases and J by 1 base, and 17 bases separated the two germline ends. The CDR3 DNA sequence: TGTGCCAGCAGCCGGCGGGCTAGCAGAACCCAAGAGACCCAGTACTTC. Residues: CASSRRASRTQETQYF.

The gene calls are TRBV12-5 and TRBJ2-6; D unclear. Germline values: CDR1 LGHNT, CDR2 FRNRAP. The CDR3 length is 14 residues. Trimming shortened V by 5 bases and J by 8 bases, and 13 bases separated the two germline ends. CDR3 in DNA: TGTGCTAGTGGTAAACCGGGCCCCTCCAACGTCCTGACTTTC. This sequence encodes CASGKPGPSNVLTF.

The chain uses TRBV25-1 and TRBJ1-2; D is perhaps TRBD1 (6 bases). This CDR3 comprises 15 residues. V lost 2 bases to trimming and J lost 0 bases, with 10 bases between them. The germline CDR1 and CDR2 sequences are MGHDK and SYGVNS. The CDR3 is CASSEEDSPNYGYTF. The CDR3 nucleotides read TGTGCCAGCAGTGAAGAGGACAGCCCTAACTATGGCTACACCTTC.

The rearrangement links TRBV5-4 to TRBJ2-3; weak D call: TRBD1 (5 bases). V gave up 4 bases and J gave up 4 bases, with 10 bases separating them. The CDR3 is 13 residues long. Germline-derived CDR1 and CDR2 are SGHNT and YYREEE (reference sequence). Here the CDR3 DNA reads TGTGCCAGCAGCCAGGGTGGGGCAGATACGCAGTATTTT. This codes for CASSQGGADTQYF.

The rearrangement uses TRBV29-1 and TRBJ2-7; D might be TRBD1 (6 bases). The CDR3 is made up of 14 amino acids. V was pared by 5 bases and J by 4 bases, with 18 bases between. CDR1 is SQVTM and CDR2 is ANQGSEA in the germline V gene. The CDR3 here is CSVTPDSAGYEQYF. The CDR3 bases are TGCAGCGTTACTCCGGACAGCGCTGGGTACGAGCAGTACTTC.

The chain is built from TRBV6-1 and TRBJ2-2, with TRBD2 as a possible D gene (6 bases). V was clipped by 0 bases and J by 6 bases, with 11 bases between them. This CDR3 comprises 15 residues. Germline V gene lookup returns CDR1 MNHNS and CDR2 SASEGT. The CDR3 DNA is TGTGCCAGCAGTGAAGCGGGGACTGGGGCCGGGGAGCTGTTTTTT. Protein product: CASSEAGTGAGELFF.

DNA for the CDR3: TGTGCCAGCAGTCCGGTAGGACTAGCGAGACACAATGAGCAGTTCTTC. This translates into CASSPVGLARHNEQFF. The V call is TRBV11-2, the J call TRBJ2-1, with 9 bases aligning to TRBD2. Germline V lookup: CDR1 SGHAT, CDR2 FQNNGV. The CDR3 loop spans 16 amino acids. Trimming took 6 bases from V and 5 from J; bases not matched to a gene: 11.

The rearrangement joins TRBV25-1 to TRBJ1-2, with unresolved D. The CDR3 has 12 amino acids. Trimming cost V 5 bases and J 3 bases, with 7 bases left between them. Germline V CDR1 and CDR2: MGHDK, SYGVNS. This CDR3 reads CASSYSYYGYTF. In DNA form, the CDR3 reads TGTGCCAGCAGTTACAGCTACTATGGCTACACCTTC.

The chain joins TRBV7-9 to TRBJ1-1; 8 bases fit TRBD1. The CDR3 extends over 16 amino acids. CDR1 is SEHNR and CDR2 is FQNEAQ in the germline V gene (reference sequence). With V trimmed by 3 bases and J by 1 base, 7 bases remained unmatched. The DNA of the CDR3 is TGTGCCAGCAGCTTCGGACAGGGTGTGAAGAACACTGAAGCTTTCTTT. It is translated as CASSFGQGVKNTEAFF.

This chain joins TRBV19 and TRBJ2-4, with TRBD2 matching over 8 bases. Germline assignment: CDR1 LNHDA and CDR2 SQIVND (reference sequence). V dropped 1 base and J dropped 0; count of bases not matched to a gene: 8. The CDR3 spans 18 residues. The DNA of the CDR3 is TGTGCCAGTAGTATAGGCCGGGAGGGCCGAGGAGCCAAAAACATTCAGTACTTC. Its translation is CASSIGREGRGAKNIQYF.

The chain combines TRBV12-2 with TRBJ1-2. TRBV12-2 is a documented pseudogene. The CDR3 loop spans 15 amino acids. CDR3 region: CASRLADVIRHGYTF. The CDR3 DNA reads TGTGCAAGTCGCTTAGCCGACGTTATTCGGCATGGCTACACCTTC.

This rearrangement joins TRBV2 to TRBJ1-2; TRBD1 agrees at 8 bases. The CDR3 length is 13 residues. From germline, CDR1 is SNHLY and CDR2 FYNNEI. With V trimmed by 7 bases and J by 6 bases, 7 bases remained unmatched. The CDR3 spells CASTPDRVHGYTF. The CDR3, as DNA: TGTGCCAGCACCCCGGACAGGGTCCATGGCTACACCTTC.

The rearrangement joins TRBV5-1 to TRBJ1-2; 9 bases map to TRBD1. This CDR3 comprises 15 residues. Per the germline V gene, CDR1 is SGHRS and CDR2 is YFSETQ. Germline trimming cut 0 bases from V and 5 bases from J; bases unmatched to any gene: 5. CDR3 in DNA: TGCGCCAGCAGCTTGGCCGGGGGACAGGGTTATGGCTACACCTTC. It yields the protein CASSLAGGQGYGYTF. The full variable domain, rest sourced from reference TRBV5-1 and TRBJ1-2, is KAGVTQTPRYLIKTRGQQVTLSCSPISGHRSVSWYQQTPGQGLQFLFEYFSETQRNKGNFPGRFSGRQFSNSRSEMNVSTLELGDSALYLCASSLAGGQGYGYTFGSGTRLTVV.

The gene calls are TRBV7-9 and TRBJ2-1, with D tentatively TRBD1 (6 bases). In germline, CDR1 is SEHNR, CDR2 FQNEAQ (reference sequence). The CDR3 has 16 residues. The V end was cut by 1 base, the J end by 2 bases, with 12 bases between. CDR3 region: CASSLGVGTTYNEQFF. For the CDR3, the DNA is TGTGCCAGCAGCTTAGGAGTTGGGACAACCTACAATGAGCAGTTCTTC.

The genes are TRBV10-3 and TRBJ2-1; 7 positions agree with TRBD1. The germline CDR1 and CDR2 sequences are ENHRY and SYGVKD. The CDR3 has 14 amino acids. Trimming cost V 5 bases and J 6 bases; bases outside gene matches: 7. CDR3 sequence: CAISTPRQGNEQFF. The CDR3 DNA sequence: TGTGCCATCAGTACCCCACGACAGGGCAATGAGCAGTTCTTC.

J is TRBJ2-2 and V is TRBV5-5; weak D call: TRBD2 (5 bases). In germline, CDR1 is SGHKS, CDR2 YYEKEE (reference sequence). V was shortened by 3 bases and J by 0 bases, with 15 bases between the two germline ends. This CDR3 has 17 amino acids. CDR3 residues: CASSWRLQSTNTGELFF. The CDR3 DNA reads TGTGCCAGCAGCTGGAGGCTACAGTCAACGAACACCGGGGAGCTGTTTTTT.

The chain combines TRBV7-6 with TRBJ2-4; D not resolved. V shed 2 bases and J shed 7 bases, with 9 bases lying between them. The CDR3 spans 13 residues. CDR1 is SGHVS, CDR2 FNYEAQ, per germline. In nucleotides, the CDR3 is TGTGCCAGCAGCTTAACTCCACTTAACATTCAGTACTTC. Its protein product is CASSLTPLNIQYF.